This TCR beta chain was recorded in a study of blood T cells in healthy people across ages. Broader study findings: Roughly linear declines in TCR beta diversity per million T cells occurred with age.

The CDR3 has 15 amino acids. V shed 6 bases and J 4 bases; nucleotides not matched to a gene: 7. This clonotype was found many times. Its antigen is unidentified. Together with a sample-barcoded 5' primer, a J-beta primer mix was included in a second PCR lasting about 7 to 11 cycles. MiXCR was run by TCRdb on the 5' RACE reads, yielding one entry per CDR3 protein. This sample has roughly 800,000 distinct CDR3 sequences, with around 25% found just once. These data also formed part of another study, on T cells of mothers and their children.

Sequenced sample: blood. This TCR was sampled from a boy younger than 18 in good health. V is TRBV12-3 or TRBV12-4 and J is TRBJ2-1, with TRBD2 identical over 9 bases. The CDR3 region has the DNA TGTGCCAGCAGGGTAGCGGGGGCCCTTTACAATGAGCAGTTCTTC. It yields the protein CASRVAGALYNEQFF.